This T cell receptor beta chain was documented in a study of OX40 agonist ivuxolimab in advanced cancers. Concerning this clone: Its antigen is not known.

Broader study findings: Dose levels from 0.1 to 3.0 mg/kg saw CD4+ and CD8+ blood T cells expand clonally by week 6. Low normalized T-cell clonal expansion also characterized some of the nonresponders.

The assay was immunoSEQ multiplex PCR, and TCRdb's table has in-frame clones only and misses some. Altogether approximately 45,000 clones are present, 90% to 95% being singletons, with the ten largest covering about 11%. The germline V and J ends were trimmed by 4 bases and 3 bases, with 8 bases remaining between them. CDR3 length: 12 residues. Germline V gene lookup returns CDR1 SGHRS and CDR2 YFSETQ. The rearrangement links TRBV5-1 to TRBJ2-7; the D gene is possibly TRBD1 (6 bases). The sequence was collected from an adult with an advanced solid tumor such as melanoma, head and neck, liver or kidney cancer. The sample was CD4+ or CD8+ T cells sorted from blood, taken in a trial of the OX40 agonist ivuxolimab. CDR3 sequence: CASSPDSYEQYF. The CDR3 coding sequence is TGCGCCAGCAGCCCGGACAGCTACGAGCAGTACTTC.